These 23 T cell receptor beta chains were sequenced from one sample in a study of blood T cell repertoires in COVID-19. Method: immunoSEQ multiplex PCR; TCRdb's copy keeps in-frame clones and lacks some. The table records 360,000 or so clones, 90% of them present only once. The material sequenced was peripheral blood. These receptors all come from a man aged 18 to 29 with active or convalescent COVID-19.

J is TRBJ2-7 and V is TRBV3-1 (or the pseudogene TRBV3-2), with 11 bases fitting TRBD2. CDR1 is LGHDT, CDR2 YNNKEL, per germline (reference sequence). There are 16 residues in the CDR3. V shed 2 bases, J shed 3 bases, and the junction held 6 bases outside the gene matches. The CDR3 coding sequence is TGTGCCAGCAGCCAAAACTCGGGACTAGCGGACTACGAGCAGTACTTC. Its protein product is CASSQNSGLADYEQYF.

V gene TRBV6-2 or TRBV6-3 combines with J gene TRBJ1-5; TRBD1 agrees at 9 bases. Per the germline V gene, CDR1 is MNHEY and CDR2 is SVGEGT. This CDR3 comprises 15 residues. V dropped 1 base and J dropped 5; count of bases not matched to a gene: 3. The DNA of the CDR3 is TGTGCCAGCAGTTACTGGGACAGGGTAGATCAGCCCCAGCATTTT. Its translation: CASSYWDRVDQPQHF.

The chain combines TRBV24-1 with TRBJ2-5, with D possibly being TRBD1 (8 bases). Looked up from germline, CDR1 is KGHDR and CDR2 is SFDVKD. The CDR3 is 15 amino acids. The V end was cut by 2 bases, the J end by 3 bases, with 12 bases between. The CDR3 DNA reads TGTGCCACCAGTGATTACAGGGGGGGCGAAGAGACCCAGTACTTC. Its translation: CATSDYRGGEETQYF.

The chain couples TRBV5-1 to TRBJ1-1; TRBD1 matches at 8 bases. Germline trimming cut 0 bases from V and 2 bases from J; bases unmatched to any gene: 3. The CDR3 contains 15 residues. Germline V gene sequence: CDR1 SGHRS, CDR2 YFSETQ. CDR3 loop: CASSLVQGANTEAFF. DNA of the CDR3: TGCGCCAGCAGCTTGGTCCAGGGGGCAAACACTGAAGCTTTCTTT.

V and J are TRBV30 and TRBJ2-1; D remains unclear. Deletions cut 4 bases from V and 2 bases from J, with 15 bases between. The V gene's germline CDR1 is GTSNPN and CDR2 SVGIG (reference sequence). There are 15 residues in the CDR3. This CDR3 reads CAWNTDGGTYNEQFF. The CDR3 nucleotides read TGTGCCTGGAACACTGACGGCGGTACCTACAATGAGCAGTTCTTC.

Note on this clone: Germline is not matched at one junction end, which may reflect a read error. The chain's CDR3 is CASRLGADEQFF. Written as DNA, the CDR3 is TGCGCCAGCAGATTGGGAGCTGATGAGCAGTTCTTC. The rearrangement uses TRBV5-1 and TRBJ2-1; possibly TRBD2 for D (5 bases). Per germline, CDR1 SGHRS and CDR2 YFSETQ. The CDR3 runs 12 residues. Full variable domain (remainder filled in from reference TRBV5-1 and TRBJ2-1): KAGVTQTPRYLIKTRGQQVTLSCSPISGHRSVSWYQQTPGQGLQFLFEYFSETQRNKGNFPGRFSGRQFSNSRSEMNVSTLELGDSALYLCASRLGADEQFFGPGTRLTVL.

V usage is TRBV2 and J usage is TRBJ2-1, with 7 positions matching TRBD1. The CDR3 extends over 15 amino acids. The V and J ends lost 6 bases and 5 bases, in that order; junction bases with no gene match: 10. The germline V gene has CDR1 SNHLY and CDR2 FYNNEI. The CDR3 bases are TGTGCCAGCAGACTCCAGGGGGAGCTCCACAATGAGCAGTTCTTC. Translated: CASRLQGELHNEQFF.

The chain combines TRBV6-5 with TRBJ1-5, with 7 bases matching TRBD1. V was pared by 6 bases and J by 3 bases, with 8 bases of the junction left unmatched. Germline CDR1 and CDR2: MNHEY and SVGAGI. The CDR3 is 15 amino acids. The CDR3 nucleotides are TGTGCCAGCAGGGGTGCAGGGGGTAACAATCAGCCCCAGCATTTT. It translates to CASRGAGGNNQPQHF.

The chain employs TRBV11-2 and TRBJ1-1; TRBD1 is a possible D gene (6 bases). The CDR3 extends over 14 amino acids. Per germline, CDR1 SGHAT and CDR2 FQNNGV. The V and J ends lost 4 bases and 0 bases respectively, with 9 bases between them. The CDR3 loop is CASSSRGVNTEAFF. Here the CDR3 DNA reads TGTGCCAGCAGCTCCAGGGGTGTGAACACTGAAGCTTTCTTT.

This chain joins TRBV28 and TRBJ2-7, with 9 bases that match TRBD1. V gave up 5 bases and J gave up 1 base; unmatched junction bases: 6. Germline assignment: CDR1 MDHEN and CDR2 SYDVKM. The CDR3 extends over 15 amino acids. CDR3 sequence: CASSIPGQGSYEQYF. The CDR3 nucleotides read TGTGCCAGCAGTATTCCGGGACAGGGATCCTACGAGCAGTACTTC.

The chain joins TRBV6-5 to TRBJ2-1, with TRBD1 as a possible D gene (6 bases). With 6 bases removed from V and 6 bases from J, the gap between germline ends came to 12 bases. Germline loops: CDR1 MNHEY, CDR2 SVGAGI. The CDR3 has 13 amino acids. The CDR3: CASSRDRSNEQFF. The DNA for the CDR3 is TGTGCCAGCAGCCGCGACAGGTCCAATGAGCAGTTCTTC.

The chain couples TRBV7-3 to TRBJ2-3; 9 bases are a match to TRBD2. This CDR3 contains 15 residues. J lost 5 bases, V lost 2 bases, and 5 bases had no gene match. Looked up from germline, CDR1 is SGHTA and CDR2 is FQGTGA. CDR3 residues: CASSLAGGRGDTQYF. CDR3 coding DNA: TGTGCCAGCAGCTTAGCGGGGGGGCGTGGAGATACGCAGTATTTT.

This clone was picked up one time. The chain employs TRBV18 and TRBJ1-5, with TRBD1 matching over 11 bases. With 3 bases clipped from V and 5 bases from J, the junction kept 3 bases outside the gene matches. CDR1 is KGHSH and CDR2 is LQKENI in the germline V gene. The CDR3 loop spans 15 amino acids. The CDR3 nucleotides are TGTGCCAGCTCACCCGGGACAGGGGGGGATCAGCCCCAGCATTTT. Its protein product is CASSPGTGGDQPQHF. Based on the CDR3 plus reference TRBV18 and TRBJ1-5, the full variable domain is NAGVMQNPRHLVRRRGQEARLRCSPMKGHSHVYWYRQLPEEGLKFMVYLQKENIIDESGMPKERFSAEFPKEGPSILRIQQVVRGDSAAYFCASSPGTGGDQPQHFGDGTRLSIL.

The V call is TRBV4-3, the J call TRBJ2-7; the match to TRBD2 covers 7 bases. CDR1 is LGHNA, CDR2 YSLEER, per germline. CDR3 size: 15 residues. Trimming at V came to 3 bases and at J to 2 bases, leaving 7 bases not matched to a gene. CDR3 in amino acids: CASSQGRAGTYEQYF. The DNA of the CDR3 is TGCGCCAGCAGCCAGGGGAGGGCTGGGACCTACGAGCAGTACTTC.

The rearrangement uses TRBV18 and TRBJ2-3; D may be TRBD1 (6 bases). V dropped 3 bases and J dropped 2 bases, with 12 bases sitting between them. CDR1 is KGHSH and CDR2 is LQKENI in the germline V gene. The CDR3 is made up of 15 amino acids. The CDR3 protein is CASSPGGGSTDTQYF. DNA for the CDR3: TGTGCCAGCTCACCTGGGGGCGGCTCCACAGATACGCAGTATTTT.

A remark on this clone: Other DNA sequences in this sample translate to the same CDR3. The chain joins TRBV4-3 to TRBJ2-1; 7 bases are a match to TRBD2. The CDR3 is made up of 16 amino acids. V was pared by 0 bases and J by 4 bases, with 6 bases of the junction left unmatched. Germline CDR1 LGHNA, CDR2 YSLEER. The CDR3 nucleotides read TGCGCCAGCAGCCAAGAGGGATCGGGGGGATACAATGAGCAGTTCTTC. Translation: CASSQEGSGGYNEQFF.

V usage is TRBV4-1 and J usage is TRBJ2-1; the match to TRBD2 covers 7 bases. Germline V gives CDR1 MGHRA, CDR2 YSYEKL. Trimming removed 4 bases from V and 10 bases from J; junction bases left unmatched: 7. The CDR3 is 13 residues long. This CDR3 is CASSRAGVGEQFF. CDR3 nucleotides: TGCGCCAGCAGCCGGGCGGGAGTTGGAGAGCAGTTCTTC.

The chain couples TRBV7-9 to TRBJ1-4, with no clear D. V dropped 4 bases and J dropped 0 bases, with 9 bases sitting between them. The V gene's germline CDR1 is SEHNR and CDR2 FQNEAQ (reference sequence). The CDR3 has 15 residues. This CDR3 is CASSSQIATNEKLFF. In DNA form, the CDR3 reads TGTGCCAGCAGCTCCCAGATTGCAACTAATGAAAAACTGTTTTTT.

This sequence joins TRBV4-3 and TRBJ2-2; TRBD1 might be the D (6 bases). Germline V gene data show CDR1 as LGHNA and CDR2 as YSLEER. This CDR3 is built from 17 residues. Trimming removed 0 bases from V and 3 bases from J, with 14 bases in between. The CDR3 bases are TGCGCCAGCAGCCAAGATATAGGGGGTACCCACACCGGGGAGCTGTTTTTT. Its translation is CASSQDIGGTHTGELFF.

This clone appeared once. The chain joins TRBV7-3 to TRBJ2-5, with 9 bases matching TRBD1. V lost 5 bases and J lost 1; bases outside the gene matches: 5. The CDR3 has 15 residues. Germline V lookup: CDR1 SGHTA, CDR2 FQGTGA. CDR3 bases: TGTGCCAGCAGCCCGGGACAGGGACTCCAAGAGACCCAGTACTTC. It encodes CASSPGQGLQETQYF.

This clone has more than one count but fewer than ten. The chain has TRBV11-1 and TRBJ2-5; the D gene is possibly TRBD2 (5 bases). CDR1 and CDR2 from the germline V gene are SGHAT and FQDESV (reference sequence). The CDR3 has 14 amino acids. V gave up 7 bases and J gave up 5 bases, with 17 bases separating them. CDR3 sequence reads: CASTAGRKGETQYF. DNA for the CDR3: TGTGCCAGCACCGCGGGTCGAAAAGGGGAGACCCAGTACTTC.

The CDR3 reads CASSPGTDFWYGETQYF. For the CDR3, the DNA is TGTGCCAGCAGTCCCGGGACAGACTTTTGGTACGGAGAGACCCAGTACTTC. The V and J genes are TRBV7-2 and TRBJ2-5; TRBD1 agrees at 7 bases. V was clipped by 6 bases and J by 4 bases; unmatched bases: 17. The CDR3 is 17 amino acids. The germline V gene has CDR1 SGHTA and CDR2 FQGNSA.

The chain combines TRBV19 with TRBJ2-7; D is uncertain. The CDR3 is made up of 14 amino acids. Trimming took off 5 bases at V and 4 bases at J, with 15 bases between the two ends. From germline, CDR1 is LNHDA and CDR2 SQIVND (reference sequence). CDR3 amino acids: CASSSGFPRYEQYF. CDR3 sequence (DNA): TGTGCCAGTAGTTCAGGCTTTCCCCGTTACGAGCAGTACTTC.